These 26 T cell receptor beta chains share one sample of origin, sequenced in a study of blood T cells in healthy people across ages. Sample-barcoded 5' priming and a J-beta primer mix drove a second PCR of about 7 to 11 cycles. A single record per CDR3 protein comes from TCRdb applying MiXCR to the 5' RACE reads. The sample includes hundreds of thousands of distinct CDR3 sequences, under 30% of them seen just once. Material: blood. Receptors were obtained from a woman of 80 years or more in good health.

Ten or more counts support this clonotype. The CDR3 sequence is CASRTAASTDTQYF. The CDR3 DNA reads as TGTGCCAGCCGCACCGCGGCTAGCACAGATACGCAGTATTTT. The chain recombines TRBV11-2 with TRBJ2-3; D is uncertain. V was cut by 8 bases and J by 0 bases, with 12 bases left in between. From germline, CDR1 is SGHAT and CDR2 FQNNGV. CDR3 length: 14 amino acids.

This chain links TRBV6-1 with TRBJ1-1, with D perhaps TRBD1 (5 bases). This CDR3 region has 14 residues. V lost 2 bases to trimming and J lost 7 bases, with 14 bases between them. CDR1 is MNHNS, CDR2 SASEGT, per germline. The DNA for the CDR3 is TGTGCCAGCAGTGAAAGGGCGCGCACAGGTGAAGCTTTCTTT. The encoded protein is CASSERARTGEAFF.

As for this clonotype: This clone may be a read error of a much larger clone one base away. The chain carries TRBV4-1 and TRBJ2-3; a possible D gene is TRBD2 (5 bases). This CDR3 has 16 amino acids. Germline CDR1 is MGHRA and CDR2 is YSYEKL. The CDR3 region is CASSQREVPSTDTHYF. In nucleotides, the CDR3 is TGCGCCAGCAGCCAAAGAGAAGTACCTAGCACAGATACGCACTATTTT.

This clonotype was detected ten times or more. J is TRBJ2-5 and V is TRBV10-3, with D possibly being TRBD1 or TRBD2 (7 bases each). The length of the CDR3 is 13 residues. V was shortened by 5 bases and J by 4 bases, with 11 bases between the two germline ends. Germline V lookup: CDR1 ENHRY, CDR2 SYGVKD. The CDR3 loop is CAISTGEGETQYF. CDR3 in DNA: TGTGCCATCAGTACAGGGGAGGGAGAGACCCAGTACTTC.

This clonotype showed up many times. This chain joins TRBV6-6 and TRBJ2-3, with D possibly matching TRBD1 (7 bases). CDR1 is MNHNY, CDR2 SVGAGI, per germline (reference sequence). This CDR3 region has 14 residues. V lost 6 bases, J lost 6 bases, and 16 bases lay in between. The CDR3 here is CASRGGTASDTQYF. The CDR3 DNA sequence: TGTGCCAGCAGGGGCGGGACAGCTTCGGATACGCAGTATTTT.

There are a few counts of this clonotype. The CDR3 sequence: CASSATSQGVYGYTF. The CDR3 DNA follows: TGTGCCAGCAGCGCTACCTCACAGGGGGTGTATGGCTACACCTTC. The chain couples TRBV6-1 to TRBJ1-2; 8 bases align to TRBD1. CDR3 length equals 15 residues. With 6 bases clipped from V and 5 bases from J, the junction kept 11 bases outside the gene matches. Germline loops: CDR1 MNHNS, CDR2 SASEGT.

This clonotype was counted many times. The chain carries TRBV2 and TRBJ2-7, with D unresolved. V lost 6 bases to trimming and J lost 0 bases, with 9 bases between them. This CDR3 has 13 residues. Germline CDR1 is SNHLY and CDR2 is FYNNEI. The CDR3 nucleotides are TGTGCCAGCAGGCCTATTCTCTCCTACGAGCAGTACTTC. Translating it yields CASRPILSYEQYF.

This clonotype was counted many times. The chain employs TRBV5-1 and TRBJ2-3, with D unclear. The CDR3 totals 13 residues. Germline V gene sequence: CDR1 SGHRS, CDR2 YFSETQ. Trimming left V 5 bases short and J 0 bases short, with 7 bases between. This CDR3 reads CASRADSTDTQYF. CDR3 in DNA: TGCGCCAGCAGGGCGGACAGCACAGATACGCAGTATTTT.

This clonotype was observed many times. This chain joins TRBV28 and TRBJ2-7; maybe TRBD2 (7 bases). The CDR3 runs to 14 residues. Germline V lookup: CDR1 MDHEN, CDR2 SYDVKM. Trimming took 8 bases from V and 2 from J, leaving 16 bases between them. Here the CDR3 DNA reads TGTGCCAGCTCTGCTCGGGGGGCACCCTACGAGCAGTACTTC. Translating it yields CASSARGAPYEQYF.

This clonotype was detected ten times or more. The genes are TRBV20-1 and TRBJ2-7, with TRBD1 matching 9 bases. The ends lost 5 bases at V and 2 bases at J; junction bases unmatched: 7. Germline V CDR1 and CDR2: DFQATT, SNEGSKA (reference sequence). This CDR3 comprises 14 residues. CDR3 DNA: TGCAGTGCTTTCGACAGGGGGAGCCCCTACGAGCAGTACTTC. Its protein is CSAFDRGSPYEQYF.

This clonotype was recorded a few times. The CDR3 DNA reads as TGTGCCAGCAGCCAACGAGCCAGCGGGGGGGCAATCAATGAGCAGTACTTC. This gives the protein CASSQRASGGAINEQYF. The chain uses TRBV4-2 and TRBJ2-1, with TRBD2 matching 10 bases. With the DNA end fitting TRBJ2-7 better, the J assignment may be wrong. Germline assignment: CDR1 LGHNA and CDR2 YNFKEQ. This CDR3 region has 17 residues.

A few counts support this clonotype. Just one base apart from a much larger clone, this may be a read error. V is TRBV5-1 and J is TRBJ2-1; weak D call: TRBD2 (5 bases). The J call is in doubt because the DNA end fits TRBJ2-7 better. From germline, CDR1 is SGHRS and CDR2 YFSETQ. The CDR3 consists of 15 residues. The CDR3 nucleotides read TGCGCCAGCAGCTTGCGGGATAGCTCCTACAATGAGCAGTACTTC. Protein product: CASSLRDSSYNEQYF.

This clonotype was found many times. The rearrangement links TRBV27 to TRBJ2-5; 8 bases line up with TRBD2. The CDR3 contains 15 residues. With V trimmed by 6 bases and J by 4 bases, 10 bases remained unmatched. Germline V lookup: CDR1 MNHEY, CDR2 SMNVEV (reference sequence). CDR3 residues: CASRGIAGMGETQYF. The CDR3 region has the DNA TGTGCCAGCAGGGGTATAGCGGGGATGGGAGAGACCCAGTACTTC.

In regard to this clonotype: Possible read error: a much larger clone is one base away. V gene TRBV28 combines with J gene TRBJ2-7, with 7 bases lining up with TRBD1. Germline trimming cut 7 bases from V and 7 bases from J; bases unmatched to any gene: 16. Per germline, CDR1 MDHEN and CDR2 SYDVKM. The CDR3 is 15 residues long. The chain's CDR3 is CASTSSGQEYNEQYF. The CDR3 DNA reads TGTGCCAGCACTTCAAGCGGACAGGAATACAATGAGCAGTACTTC.

A word on this clonotype: A junction end diverges from the germline sequence, so it may reflect a read error. The chain has TRBV2 and TRBJ1-5; possibly TRBD1 for D (5 bases). Germline loops: CDR1 SNHLY, CDR2 FYNNEI. This CDR3 spans 12 amino acids. CDR3 sequence reads: CAGRADNQPQHF. CDR3 sequence (DNA): TGTGCCGGCAGGGCGGACAATCAGCCCCAGCATTTT. The full variable domain, in which reference TRBV2 and TRBJ1-5 provide the parts outside the CDR3, is EPEVTQTPSHQVTQMGQEVILRCVPISNHLYFYWYRQILGQKVEFLVSFYNNEISEKSEIFDDQFSVERPDGSNFTLKIRSTKLEDSAMYFCAGRADNQPQHFGDGTRLSIL.

Regarding this clonotype: Given the absence of the conserved phenylalanine or tryptophan at the CDR3 end, a read error is likely. No DNA is shown, since the ends of the CDR3 on it are uncertain; the CDR3 is the one TCRdb lists. The J gene is TRBJ2-7, the V gene TRBV12-3 or TRBV12-4. The CDR3 spans 13 residues, counting both ends. The CDR3 loop reads CASSLARAYEQYS.

V is TRBV20-1 and J is TRBJ2-3, with 7 bases lining up with TRBD2. The CDR3 has 14 amino acids. The V and J ends lost 2 bases and 3 bases, in that order; junction bases with no gene match: 5. The germline CDR1 and CDR2 sequences are DFQATT and SNEGSKA (reference sequence). CDR3 DNA sequence: TGCAGTGCTAGACCGGGACTACTGACAGATACGCAGTATTTT. Translation: CSARPGLLTDTQYF.

For the CDR3, the DNA is TGCAGTGCTTCTCGGACTCTCTCGCCCGGGGAAAAACTGTTTTTT. It codes for CSASRTLSPGEKLFF. The chain couples TRBV20-1 to TRBJ1-4; D is unresolved. Trimming pared 5 bases from V and 8 bases from J, leaving 21 bases between. CDR3 length equals 15 residues. The germline CDR1 and CDR2 sequences are DFQATT and SNEGSKA (reference sequence).

This clonotype was seen at least ten times. The chain recombines TRBV6-2 or TRBV6-3 with TRBJ2-1; TRBD1 matches 9 bases. The J segment lost 6 bases and the V segment lost 10 bases, leaving 10 bases of the junction unmatched. Germline V lookup: CDR1 MNHEY, CDR2 SVGEGT. The CDR3 is 14 amino acids. CDR3 protein: CATKGQGFANEQFF. In DNA, the CDR3 is TGTGCCACCAAGGGACAGGGTTTCGCCAATGAGCAGTTCTTC.

The gene calls are TRBV12-5 and TRBJ1-2; a weak D match, TRBD1 (5 bases). V gave up 3 bases and J gave up 7 bases, with 15 bases separating them. Germline V CDR1 and CDR2: LGHNT, FRNRAP. This CDR3 contains 14 residues. The CDR3 bases are TGTGCTAGTGGTTTTCTCGGAGAAGGGGCTGGCTACACCTTC. Translated: CASGFLGEGAGYTF.

The CDR3 nucleotides are TGCGCCAGCAGCCAAGATCGGGGACTGGACACTGAAGCTTTCTTT. Translated: CASSQDRGLDTEAFF. The V call is TRBV4-3, the J call TRBJ1-1, with TRBD1 as a possible D gene (5 bases). Germline loops: CDR1 LGHNA, CDR2 YSLEER. Trimming took 0 bases from V and 3 from J, leaving 11 bases between them. There are 15 residues in the CDR3.

Turning to this clonotype: This may be a read error: a much more frequent sequence differs by one nucleotide. The chain combines TRBV3-1 with TRBJ1-2, with D possibly matching TRBD1 (5 bases). Germline loops: CDR1 LGHDT, CDR2 YNNKEL (reference sequence). V was pared by 0 bases and J by 13 bases, with 15 bases between. The CDR3 loop spans 13 amino acids. The CDR3 here is CASSQDLGARCTF. In DNA, the CDR3 is TGTGCCAGCAGCCAAGATCTAGGGGCCCGCTGCACCTTC.

In this sample, this clonotype turned up a few times. A much bigger clone sits one base away, suggesting this may be a read error. The genes are TRBV29-1 and TRBJ2-1; 11 nucleotides agree with TRBD2. The length of the CDR3 is 15 residues. V gave up 7 bases and J gave up 5 bases; unmatched junction bases: 10. Germline values: CDR1 SQVTM, CDR2 ANQGSEA. CDR3 amino acids: CSALSGGADNNEQFF. The CDR3 DNA is TGCAGCGCTCTTAGCGGGGGGGCCGACAACAATGAGCAGTTCTTC.

This clonotype was counted at least ten times. V gene TRBV28 combines with J gene TRBJ2-3, with unresolved D. CDR3 length equals 12 residues. Germline V CDR1 and CDR2: MDHEN, SYDVKM. Trimming cost V 6 bases and J 5 bases, with 9 bases left between them. The CDR3 DNA follows: TGTGCCAGCAGCGCCCCGGTAGATACGCAGTATTTT. This sequence encodes CASSAPVDTQYF.

The sample holds a few counts of this clonotype. V gene TRBV28 combines with J gene TRBJ2-7, with 8 bases lining up with TRBD1. The germline V gene has CDR1 MDHEN and CDR2 SYDVKM. The CDR3 is made up of 13 amino acids. V lost 6 bases, J lost 4 bases, and 5 bases stayed unmatched. The CDR3, as DNA: TGTGCCAGCAGCCGACAGGGGATATACGAGCAGTACTTC. Translated, it gives CASSRQGIYEQYF.

This clonotype was detected ten times or more. J is TRBJ1-1 and V is TRBV7-9; D ambiguous. V lost 1 base, J lost 6 bases, and 15 bases lay in between. The germline V gene has CDR1 SEHNR and CDR2 FQNEAQ (reference sequence). This CDR3 region has 15 residues. The CDR3 region has the DNA TGTGCCAGCAGCTTAGGATCGGGGTTAGGCTCTGAAGCTTTCTTT. Translating gives CASSLGSGLGSEAFF.